The rows below give T cell receptor beta chains drawn from one sample of a study of T-cell reconstitution after alpha-beta-depleted transplantation in children. MiXCR, applied by TCRdb to the PCR reads, yields one record per CDR3 protein. The sample shows 200,000 or so distinct CDR3 sequences, approximately 8.4% of them seen only once. The sequencing here drew on PBMCs, mostly from graft donor cells, taken 360 days after TCRalphabeta/CD19-depleted stem cell transplant. Receptors originate from a male patient under 10 years old who had a stem cell transplant for acute myeloid leukemia, so the T cells may come from the graft donor. The CDR3 runs from the conserved cysteine through the conserved F or W. The D gene is left open where the match is weak. Clone size, where shown, is once, few, many, or a class for clones that have expanded.

v_call: TRBV6-1; clone_size: many; j_call: TRBJ1-1; d_call: -; cdr3_aa: CASSTRGGDEAFF; cdr3_nt: TGTGCCAGCAGTACCCGGGGCGGAGATGAAGCTTTCTTT
v_call: TRBV4-1; clone_size: few; j_call: TRBJ1-1; d_call: -; cdr3_aa: CASSQPWGGNTEAFF; cdr3_nt: TGCGCCAGCAGCCAACCATGGGGGGGAAACACTGAAGCTTTCTTT
v_call: TRBV12-3/TRBV12-4; clone_size: few; j_call: TRBJ1-4; d_call: -; cdr3_aa: CASSLQGTNEKLFF; cdr3_nt: TGTGCCAGCAGCTTACAGGGCACTAATGAAAAACTGTTTTTT
v_call: TRBV5-1; clone_size: few; j_call: TRBJ2-5; d_call: -; cdr3_aa: CASRSGPYQETQYF; cdr3_nt: TGCGCCAGCAGGTCAGGTCCATACCAAGAGACCCAGTACTTC
v_call: TRBV5-1; clone_size: -; j_call: TRBJ1-2; d_call: TRBD1; cdr3_aa: CASSLGQGSYGYTF; cdr3_nt: TGCGCCAGCAGCTTGGGACAGGGCTCCTATGGCTACACCTTC
v_call: TRBV11-2; clone_size: few; j_call: TRBJ2-2; d_call: -; cdr3_aa: CASSPRRDYTGELFF; cdr3_nt: TGTGCCAGCAGCCCTCGTCGGGATTACACCGGGGAGCTGTTTTTT
v_call: TRBV7-6; clone_size: -; j_call: TRBJ2-1; d_call: TRBD2; cdr3_aa: CASSGLAGGLDEQFF; cdr3_nt: TGTGCCAGCAGCGGGCTAGCGGGAGGTCTGGATGAGCAGTTCTTC
v_call: TRBV7-2; clone_size: few; j_call: TRBJ1-4; d_call: -; cdr3_aa: CASSLDSSNEKLFF; cdr3_nt: TGTGCCAGCAGCTTGGACAGTTCTAATGAAAAACTGTTTTTT
v_call: TRBV12-3/TRBV12-4; clone_size: many; j_call: TRBJ2-7; d_call: TRBD2; cdr3_aa: CASSFGGGALGEQYF; cdr3_nt: TGTGCCAGCAGTTTCGGGGGGGGAGCATTAGGCGAGCAGTACTTC
v_call: TRBV20-1; clone_size: -; j_call: TRBJ1-2; d_call: TRBD1; cdr3_aa: CSARARTGYGYTF; cdr3_nt: TGCAGTGCTAGAGCAAGGACAGGCTATGGCTACACCTTC
v_call: TRBV4-3; clone_size: -; j_call: TRBJ2-7; d_call: TRBD1; cdr3_aa: CASSQEGQGVEQYF; cdr3_nt: TGCGCCAGCAGCCAAGAGGGACAGGGAGTTGAGCAGTACTTC
v_call: TRBV7-6; clone_size: -; j_call: TRBJ2-2; d_call: -; cdr3_aa: CASSLAGFGGANTGELFF; cdr3_nt: TGTGCCAGCAGCTTAGCGGGTTTTGGCGGGGCGAACACCGGGGAGCTGTTTTTT
v_call: TRBV6-2/TRBV6-3; clone_size: few; j_call: TRBJ1-5; d_call: -; cdr3_aa: CASSYDYQPQHF; cdr3_nt: TGTGCCAGCAGTTACGACTATCAGCCCCAGCATTTT
v_call: TRBV7-8; clone_size: -; j_call: TRBJ2-1; d_call: -; cdr3_aa: CASERERNEQFF; cdr3_nt: TGTGCCAGCGAACGGGAGAGGAATGAGCAGTTCTTC
v_call: TRBV24-1; clone_size: -; j_call: TRBJ2-7; d_call: TRBD1; cdr3_aa: CATTWFGQGGTYEQYF; cdr3_nt: TGTGCCACTACATGGTTCGGACAGGGAGGAACCTACGAGCAGTACTTC
v_call: TRBV4-1; clone_size: many; j_call: TRBJ2-2; d_call: -; cdr3_aa: CASSQDWTNTGELFF; cdr3_nt: TGCGCCAGCAGCCAAGATTGGACCAACACCGGGGAGCTGTTTTTT
v_call: TRBV6-1; clone_size: many; j_call: TRBJ2-2; d_call: -; cdr3_aa: CAIGPLTANTGELFF; cdr3_nt: TGTGCCATCGGCCCTCTGACAGCGAACACCGGGGAGCTGTTTTTT
v_call: TRBV2; clone_size: many; j_call: TRBJ2-3; d_call: -; cdr3_aa: CASKWLFSADTQYF; cdr3_nt: TGTGCCAGCAAGTGGCTCTTTAGCGCAGATACGCAGTATTTT
v_call: TRBV4-3; clone_size: many; j_call: TRBJ2-5; d_call: -; cdr3_aa: CASSQVSGSGETQYF; cdr3_nt: TGCGCCAGCAGCCAAGTCTCGGGAAGCGGGGAGACCCAGTACTTC
v_call: TRBV27; clone_size: few; j_call: TRBJ2-1; d_call: TRBD1; cdr3_aa: CASSLDRGFNNEQFF; cdr3_nt: TGTGCCAGCAGTTTAGACAGGGGATTCAACAATGAGCAGTTCTTC
v_call: TRBV29-1; clone_size: -; j_call: TRBJ2-5; d_call: -; cdr3_aa: CSVEVLSPETQYF; cdr3_nt: TGCAGCGTTGAAGTGTTATCCCCGGAGACCCAGTACTTC
v_call: TRBV29-1; clone_size: many; j_call: TRBJ2-2; d_call: TRBD1; cdr3_aa: CSVGYRGTTGELFF; cdr3_nt: TGCAGCGTTGGTTACAGGGGGACCACCGGGGAGCTGTTTTTT
v_call: TRBV18; clone_size: many; j_call: TRBJ1-4; d_call: TRBD1; cdr3_aa: CASSPPTGLGEKLFF; cdr3_nt: TGTGCCAGCTCACCACCGACAGGGTTGGGGGAAAAACTGTTTTTT
v_call: TRBV3-1; clone_size: few; j_call: TRBJ2-3; d_call: TRBD1; cdr3_aa: CASSTRRGGLTDTQYF; cdr3_nt: TGTGCCAGCAGCACACGAAGAGGGGGCTTGACAGATACGCAGTATTTT
v_call: TRBV20-1; clone_size: few; j_call: TRBJ2-1; d_call: TRBD2; cdr3_aa: CCARPTGGSSYNEQFF; cdr3_nt: TGCTGTGCTAGACCCACCGGGGGGAGCTCCTACAATGAGCAGTTCTTC
v_call: TRBV7-6; clone_size: few; j_call: TRBJ1-5; d_call: -; cdr3_aa: CASSLEGVRNQPQHF; cdr3_nt: TGTGCCAGCAGCCTAGAAGGCGTCCGCAATCAGCCCCAGCATTTT
v_call: TRBV5-4; clone_size: few; j_call: TRBJ1-1; d_call: -; cdr3_aa: CASSLPGNTEAFF; cdr3_nt: TGTGCCAGCAGCCTTCCAGGGAACACTGAAGCTTTCTTT
v_call: TRBV20-1; clone_size: few; j_call: TRBJ1-6; d_call: -; cdr3_aa: CSARGAGEGRSPLHF; cdr3_nt: TGCAGTGCTAGAGGAGCAGGGGAAGGACGGTCACCCCTCCACTTT
v_call: TRBV21-1; clone_size: -; j_call: TRBJ2-2; d_call: -; cdr3_aa: CASSKDRTSGPMVEAGELFF; cdr3_nt: TGTGCCAGCAGCAAAGATAGGACTAGCGGACCCATGGTAGAGGCCGGGGAGCTGTTTTTT
v_call: TRBV20-1; clone_size: few; j_call: TRBJ2-1; d_call: TRBD2; cdr3_aa: CSAALTSKNEQFF; cdr3_nt: TGCAGTGCTGCCTTGACTAGCAAAAATGAGCAGTTCTTC
v_call: TRBV12-3/TRBV12-4; clone_size: many; j_call: TRBJ1-5; d_call: TRBD1; cdr3_aa: CASSLEGAGNQPQHF; cdr3_nt: TGTGCCAGCAGTTTGGAGGGGGCAGGCAATCAGCCCCAGCATTTT
v_call: TRBV14; clone_size: few; j_call: TRBJ2-5; d_call: TRBD2; cdr3_aa: CASSQELAGGPRETQYF; cdr3_nt: TGTGCCAGCAGCCAAGAACTAGCGGGAGGGCCCAGGGAGACCCAGTACTTC
v_call: TRBV11-2; clone_size: few; j_call: TRBJ2-1; d_call: -; cdr3_aa: CASSLGPGTQLGVNEQFF; cdr3_nt: TGTGCCAGCAGCTTAGGCCCGGGGACACAGCTTGGGGTCAATGAGCAGTTCTTC
v_call: TRBV12-3/TRBV12-4; clone_size: many; j_call: TRBJ2-1; d_call: -; cdr3_aa: CASSDNEQFF; cdr3_nt: TGTGCCAGCAGCGACAATGAGCAGTTCTTC
v_call: TRBV15; clone_size: -; j_call: TRBJ1-4; d_call: TRBD1; cdr3_aa: CATSRDFDRANEKLFF; cdr3_nt: TGTGCCACCAGCAGAGATTTCGACAGGGCTAATGAAAAACTGTTTTTT
v_call: TRBV12-3/TRBV12-4; clone_size: few; j_call: TRBJ2-1; d_call: -; cdr3_aa: CASSLGDTSYNEQFF; cdr3_nt: TGTGCCAGCAGCCTGGGGGACACCTCCTACAATGAGCAGTTCTTC
v_call: TRBV27; clone_size: -; j_call: TRBJ2-6; d_call: -; cdr3_aa: CASSLIGGSRANVLTF; cdr3_nt: TGTGCCAGCAGTTTAATCGGGGGTTCTCGGGCCAACGTCCTGACTTTC
v_call: TRBV20-1; clone_size: -; j_call: TRBJ2-5; d_call: -; cdr3_aa: CSAIWETQYF; cdr3_nt: TGCAGTGCTATCTGGGAGACCCAGTACTTC
v_call: TRBV20-1; clone_size: -; j_call: TRBJ2-5; d_call: -; cdr3_aa: CSARRAGGETQYF; cdr3_nt: TGCAGTGCTAGACGAGCGGGCGGGGAGACCCAGTACTTC
v_call: TRBV18; clone_size: many; j_call: TRBJ1-1; d_call: -; cdr3_aa: CASSPPGGWLNTEAFF; cdr3_nt: TGTGCCAGCTCACCACCGGGGGGCTGGTTGAACACTGAAGCTTTCTTT
v_call: TRBV25-1; clone_size: many; j_call: TRBJ2-1; d_call: TRBD1; cdr3_aa: CASRTGTYNEQFF; cdr3_nt: TGTGCCAGCAGGACAGGGACGTACAATGAGCAGTTCTTC
v_call: TRBV12-3/TRBV12-4; clone_size: few; j_call: TRBJ1-6; d_call: -; cdr3_aa: CASSLKGARSPLHF; cdr3_nt: TGTGCCAGCAGTTTAAAGGGAGCGCGGTCACCCCTCCACTTT
v_call: TRBV12-3/TRBV12-4; clone_size: -; j_call: TRBJ2-1; d_call: TRBD1; cdr3_aa: CASSARTGSYNEQFF; cdr3_nt: TGTGCCAGCAGTGCCCGGACAGGTTCCTACAATGAGCAGTTCTTC
v_call: TRBV10-3; clone_size: many; j_call: TRBJ1-6; d_call: -; cdr3_aa: CAIRDHTDSPLHF; cdr3_nt: TGTGCCATCAGGGACCATACTGATTCACCCCTCCACTTT
v_call: TRBV25-1; clone_size: -; j_call: TRBJ1-2; d_call: TRBD1; cdr3_aa: CASSTVLPTGGLLNYGYTF; cdr3_nt: TGTGCCAGCAGCACTGTTCTACCGACAGGGGGGCTCCTAAACTATGGCTACACCTTC
v_call: TRBV12-3/TRBV12-4; clone_size: -; j_call: TRBJ2-3; d_call: -; cdr3_aa: CASLFLGTDTQYF; cdr3_nt: TGTGCCAGCCTTTTTCTAGGCACAGATACGCAGTATTTT
v_call: TRBV20-1; clone_size: -; j_call: TRBJ1-4; d_call: -; cdr3_aa: CSARDGTGEKLFF; cdr3_nt: TGCAGTGCTAGAGATGGGACCGGTGAAAAACTGTTTTTT
v_call: TRBV2; clone_size: -; j_call: TRBJ2-3; d_call: TRBD1; cdr3_aa: CASSLTGASTDTQYF; cdr3_nt: TGTGCCAGCAGTCTCACAGGGGCCAGTACAGATACGCAGTATTTT
v_call: TRBV6-1; clone_size: few; j_call: TRBJ1-2; d_call: -; cdr3_aa: CASSEGPAMDGYTF; cdr3_nt: TGTGCCAGCAGTGAAGGACCGGCCATGGATGGCTACACCTTC
v_call: TRBV4-2; clone_size: once; j_call: TRBJ2-7; d_call: TRBD2; cdr3_aa: CASSHGLANEQYF; cdr3_nt: TGTGCCAGCAGCCATGGACTAGCTAACGAGCAGTACTTC
v_call: TRBV20-1; clone_size: few; j_call: TRBJ2-1; d_call: TRBD2; cdr3_aa: CSAHETSGGAVDEQFF; cdr3_nt: TGCAGTGCTCATGAGACTAGCGGGGGGGCCGTTGATGAGCAGTTCTTC
v_call: TRBV12-3/TRBV12-4; clone_size: -; j_call: TRBJ2-7; d_call: TRBD1; cdr3_aa: CASSPGQVLSYEQYF; cdr3_nt: TGTGCCAGCAGTCCGGGACAGGTACTCTCCTACGAGCAGTACTTC
v_call: TRBV7-9; clone_size: -; j_call: TRBJ2-7; d_call: -; cdr3_aa: CASSVRGAESNEQYF; cdr3_nt: TGTGCCAGCAGCGTCCGGGGGGCGGAGAGTAACGAGCAGTACTTC
v_call: TRBV29-1; clone_size: many; j_call: TRBJ1-4; d_call: -; cdr3_aa: CSVAKDNEKLFF; cdr3_nt: TGCAGCGTCGCAAAGGATAATGAAAAACTGTTTTTT
v_call: TRBV29-1; clone_size: few; j_call: TRBJ1-2; d_call: -; cdr3_aa: CSVVKGGLVYGYTF; cdr3_nt: TGCAGCGTTGTCAAGGGGGGGCTTGTTTATGGCTACACCTTC
v_call: TRBV7-2; clone_size: -; j_call: TRBJ2-5; d_call: TRBD1; cdr3_aa: CASSSTGFAETQYF; cdr3_nt: TGTGCCAGCAGCTCGACAGGGTTTGCAGAGACCCAGTACTTC
v_call: TRBV5-1; clone_size: few; j_call: TRBJ1-1; d_call: -; cdr3_aa: CASSADGPPNTEAFF; cdr3_nt: TGCGCCAGCAGCGCCGACGGACCACCGAACACTGAAGCTTTCTTT
v_call: TRBV5-1; clone_size: many; j_call: TRBJ2-1; d_call: -; cdr3_aa: CASSFTGTYNEQFF; cdr3_nt: TGCGCCAGCAGCTTTACGGGTACCTACAATGAGCAGTTCTTC
v_call: TRBV20-1; clone_size: many; j_call: TRBJ2-5; d_call: TRBD1; cdr3_aa: CSAGDRGPGETQYF; cdr3_nt: TGCAGTGCGGGGGACAGGGGGCCGGGAGAGACCCAGTACTTC
v_call: TRBV20-1; clone_size: few; j_call: TRBJ2-5; d_call: -; cdr3_aa: CSAPSGGETQYF; cdr3_nt: TGCAGTGCCCCGTCAGGGGGGGAGACCCAGTACTTC